These 13 T cell receptor beta chains originate from one sample sequenced in a study of cytomegalovirus exposure and HLA in healthy donors. Profiled with immunoSEQ multiplex PCR; TCRdb holds only in-frame clones, not every one. The table shows some 120,000 clones, with 85% to 90% occurring only once. Sample: PBMCs. These receptors were obtained from a woman aged 18 to 35 in good health and CMV-seronegative.

This chain connects TRBV27 to TRBJ1-2; TRBD1 aligns across 8 bases. The CDR3 is made up of 14 amino acids. Germline CDR1 and CDR2: MNHEY and SMNVEV (reference sequence). Trimming removed 0 bases from V and 8 bases from J; junction bases left unmatched: 5. CDR3 coding DNA: TGTGCCAGCAGTTTATCAGGACAGGGTGGAGGCTACACCTTC. It yields the protein CASSLSGQGGGYTF.

The chain has TRBV7-8 and TRBJ1-1; possible D gene TRBD1, 6 bases. Germline lookup yields CDR1 SGHVS and CDR2 FQNEAQ. The germline V and J ends were trimmed by 1 base and 1 base, with 10 bases remaining between them. This CDR3 is 15 amino acids long. This chain's CDR3 is CASSLDRGANTEAFF. The CDR3 coding sequence is TGTGCCAGCAGCTTAGATCGGGGGGCGAACACTGAAGCTTTCTTT.

V is TRBV6-1 and J is TRBJ2-2, with TRBD2 as a possible D gene (6 bases). The V gene lost 6 bases and the J gene lost 2 bases, with 10 bases spanning the gap. In germline, CDR1 is MNHNS, CDR2 SASEGT. This CDR3 has 14 residues. CDR3 in amino acids: CASREGINTGELFF. In DNA form, the CDR3 reads TGTGCCAGCAGGGAGGGTATTAACACCGGGGAGCTGTTTTTT.

CDR3 sequence: CASSPTSGEGNEQFF. In nucleotides, the CDR3 is TGTGCCAGCAGCCCGACTAGCGGGGAGGGGAATGAGCAGTTCTTC. The V and J genes are TRBV6-4 and TRBJ2-1; the match to TRBD2 covers 11 bases. The germline V gene encodes CDR1 MRHNA and CDR2 SNTAGT. V shed 6 bases and J 7 bases; nucleotides not matched to a gene: 8. The CDR3 is 15 residues long.

This rearrangement joins TRBV21-1 to TRBJ1-1; the table assigns TRBD1, which was not confirmed against the DNA. TRBV21-1 is flagged as a pseudogene. The CDR3 covers 16 residues. CDR3 loop: CASSNAAQGRITEAFF. CDR3 nucleotides: TGTGCCAGCAGCAACGCTGCACAGGGGCGCATAACTGAAGCTTTCTTT.

The CDR3 sequence: CASTHLAGGPVEQYF. The DNA for the CDR3 is TGTGCCAGCACCCATCTAGCGGGAGGGCCGGTTGAGCAGTACTTC. The rearrangement uses TRBV2 and TRBJ2-7; TRBD2 aligns across 12 bases. The CDR3 is 15 amino acids. Germline values: CDR1 SNHLY, CDR2 FYNNEI. V trimming: 7 bases; J trimming: 7 bases; junction bases outside the gene matches: 11.

The chain has TRBV2 and TRBJ2-2; D unresolved. The germline CDR1 and CDR2 sequences are SNHLY and FYNNEI. This CDR3 region has 15 residues. V lost 6 bases, J lost 0 bases, and 11 bases lay in between. The CDR3 sequence: CASRVEATNTGELFF. The CDR3 region has the DNA TGTGCCAGCAGGGTTGAGGCGACGAACACCGGGGAGCTGTTTTTT.

DNA for the CDR3: TGTGCCAGCAGCCCGCGACCCGGGACTCCCTACGAGCAGTACTTC. It encodes CASSPRPGTPYEQYF. The J gene is TRBJ2-7, the V gene TRBV13, with a tentative D call TRBD2 (6 bases). The germline V gene has CDR1 PRHDT and CDR2 FYEKMQ (reference sequence). The CDR3 has 15 residues. V was shortened by 5 bases and J by 2 bases, with 16 bases between the two germline ends.

The chain carries TRBV7-8 and TRBJ2-1, with D possibly being TRBD2 (6 bases). Germline assignment: CDR1 SGHVS and CDR2 FQNEAQ. Trimming removed 4 bases from V and 1 base from J, with 20 bases in between. The CDR3 extends over 18 amino acids. The CDR3 DNA is TGTGCCAGCAGCTGGGGTACGGCGGGGATTAAATCCTACAATGAGCAGTTCTTC. This codes for CASSWGTAGIKSYNEQFF.

The rearrangement links TRBV18 to TRBJ1-5; 7 bases are shared with TRBD1. This CDR3 is 14 amino acids long. Germline V gene data show CDR1 as KGHSH and CDR2 as LQKENI. J lost 6 bases, V lost 4 bases, and 6 bases had no gene match. This CDR3 is CASSQGARGQPQHF. DNA of the CDR3: TGTGCCAGCTCACAGGGGGCGAGGGGTCAGCCCCAGCATTTT.

This clone was detected only a few times. The chain has TRBV30 and TRBJ2-7; D possibly corresponds to TRBD1 (5 bases). Germline assignment: CDR1 GTSNPN and CDR2 SVGIG (reference sequence). Trimming shortened V by 4 bases and J by 2 bases, and 9 bases separated the two germline ends. The CDR3 has 12 residues. CDR3 region: CAWNQGPYEQYF. CDR3 nucleotides: TGTGCCTGGAACCAGGGTCCCTACGAGCAGTACTTC.

The chain recombines TRBV5-4 with TRBJ1-1, with a weak D call TRBD1 (6 bases). CDR3 size: 14 residues. CDR1 is SGHNT and CDR2 is YYREEE in the germline V gene (reference sequence). The V end lost 4 bases, the J end lost 0 bases, and 10 bases lay between the germline ends. CDR3 in DNA: TGTGCCAGCAGCCGGGACAATTTGAACACTGAAGCTTTCTTT. Translation: CASSRDNLNTEAFF.

The chain employs TRBV2 and TRBJ2-2; the match to TRBD1 covers 8 bases. The CDR3 consists of 15 residues. Trimming removed 6 bases from V and 2 bases from J; junction bases left unmatched: 5. Germline assignment: CDR1 SNHLY and CDR2 FYNNEI. CDR3 sequence reads: CASRRTGLNTGELFF. The CDR3 nucleotides read TGTGCCAGCAGGCGGACAGGGCTAAACACCGGGGAGCTGTTTTTT.